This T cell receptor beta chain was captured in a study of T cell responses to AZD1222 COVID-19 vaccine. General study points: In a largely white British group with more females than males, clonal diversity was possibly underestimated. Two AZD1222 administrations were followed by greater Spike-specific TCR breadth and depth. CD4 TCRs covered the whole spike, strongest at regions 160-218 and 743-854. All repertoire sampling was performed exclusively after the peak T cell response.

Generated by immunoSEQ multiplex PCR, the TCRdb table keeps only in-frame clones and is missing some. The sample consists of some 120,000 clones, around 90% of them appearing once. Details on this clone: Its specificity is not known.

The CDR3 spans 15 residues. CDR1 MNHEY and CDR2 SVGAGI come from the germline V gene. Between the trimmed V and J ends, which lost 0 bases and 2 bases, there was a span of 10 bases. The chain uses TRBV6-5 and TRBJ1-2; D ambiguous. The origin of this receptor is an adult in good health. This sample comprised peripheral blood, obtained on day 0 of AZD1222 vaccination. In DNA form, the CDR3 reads TGTGCCAGCAGTTACTCGCGGGGAGCGAACTATGGCTACACCTTC. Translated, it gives CASSYSRGANYGYTF.